Listed below are T cell receptor beta chains from one sample, sequenced in a study of shared clonotypes between healthy human individuals. The method was immunoSEQ multiplex PCR; TCRdb's version includes in-frame clones alone and lacks a portion of them. The table includes a few million clones, around 93% detected once. The sequencing input was naive CD8+ T cells from PBMCs. The receptors shown here come from a man younger than 35 in good health. Some clones in this sample may be carry-over from other donors' samples. Both conserved end residues are part of each CDR3. D genes are given only for firm matches. Clone size, where shown, is once, few, many, or a class for clones that have expanded.

.	TRBV9	TRBJ2-7	.	CASSVEPSYEQYF	TGTGCCAGCAGCGTAGAACCCTCCTACGAGCAGTACTTC
once	TRBV19	TRBJ1-5	.	CASSPLVGGHNQPQHF	TGTGCCAGTAGTCCATTAGTCGGAGGGCATAATCAGCCCCAGCATTTT
.	TRBV29-1	TRBJ1-3	TRBD1	CSAYTGEGNTIYF	TGCAGCGCTTACACAGGGGAAGGAAACACCATATATTTT
.	TRBV7-9	TRBJ1-2	.	CASSAAQGPGTYGYTF	TGTGCCAGCAGCGCGGCCCAGGGGCCCGGGACCTATGGCTACACCTTC
.	TRBV9	TRBJ2-5	.	CASSVGSGKGETQYF	TGTGCCAGCAGCGTAGGGTCGGGAAAGGGAGAGACCCAGTACTTC
.	TRBV28	TRBJ2-5	.	CASSLLGEGAETQYF	TGTGCCAGCAGTTTACTTGGGGAAGGCGCAGAGACCCAGTACTTC
.	TRBV6-5	TRBJ1-1	.	CASSSNEGRWTEAFF	TGTGCCAGCAGTTCCAACGAGGGGCGGTGGACTGAAGCTTTCTTT
.	TRBV4-1	TRBJ2-1	.	CASSPEQGGPYNEQFF	TGCGCCAGCAGCCCCGAACAGGGAGGCCCCTACAATGAGCAGTTCTTC
.	TRBV7-9	TRBJ2-7	.	CASGRLFGLSTEQYF	TGTGCCAGCGGACGACTATTCGGTCTTTCCACCGAGCAGTACTTC
.	TRBV5-1	TRBJ2-6	TRBD1	CASSLRTGRYFGANVLTF	TGCGCCAGCAGCTTGCGGACAGGACGTTATTTTGGGGCCAACGTCCTGACTTTC
.	TRBV2	TRBJ1-3	TRBD1	CASSEAGGTGEYGNTIYF	TGTGCCAGCAGTGAAGCGGGGGGGACAGGGGAGTATGGAAACACCATATATTTT